A selection of T cell receptor beta chains follows, all from one sample in a study of OX40 agonist ivuxolimab in advanced cancers. Produced via immunoSEQ multiplex PCR; TCRdb's table is partial and in-frame only. The repertoire holds 20,000 or so clones, with 77% as singletons. The material was CD4+ or CD8+ T cells sorted from blood, obtained in a trial of the OX40 agonist ivuxolimab. The receptor set was obtained from an adult with an advanced solid tumor such as melanoma, head and neck, liver or kidney cancer. Both conserved end residues are part of each CDR3.

J gene: TRBJ2-1
V gene: TRBV2
CDR3 protein: CASSPMSPRQFF

J gene: TRBJ1-2
V gene: TRBV27
CDR3 protein: CASTGGGRYGYTF

J gene: TRBJ1-2
V gene: TRBV13
CDR3 protein: CASSLLPGEGYGYTF

J gene: TRBJ1-1
V gene: TRBV2
CDR3 protein: CATKRGENTEAFF

J gene: TRBJ1-3
V gene: TRBV19
CDR3 protein: CASSIDAHRDGNTIYF

J gene: TRBJ2-1
V gene: TRBV7-9
CDR3 protein: CASSLGGASEQFF

J gene: TRBJ2-7
V gene: TRBV6-1
CDR3 protein: CASSADHPLNEQYF

J gene: TRBJ2-2
V gene: TRBV25-1
CDR3 protein: CASSATGWLAGELFF

J gene: TRBJ1-1
V gene: TRBV9
CDR3 protein: CASSAVGGYTEAFF

J gene: TRBJ2-7
V gene: TRBV29-1
CDR3 protein: CSVVGGSYEQYF

J gene: TRBJ2-7
V gene: TRBV19
CDR3 protein: CATNSGQSYEQYF

J gene: TRBJ1-1
V gene: TRBV5-4
CDR3 protein: CASSFLATVPNTEAFF

J gene: TRBJ1-3
V gene: TRBV7-6
CDR3 protein: CASSYAPTGPFSGNTIYF

J gene: TRBJ2-5
V gene: TRBV5-6
CDR3 protein: CASSPPGWGQETQYF

J gene: TRBJ2-5
V gene: TRBV5-5
CDR3 protein: CASSLVRGETQYF

J gene: TRBJ2-1
V gene: TRBV7-2
CDR3 protein: CASSRGGANEQFF

J gene: TRBJ2-2
V gene: TRBV4-2
CDR3 protein: CASSLGTYTGELFF

J gene: TRBJ2-7
V gene: TRBV13
CDR3 protein: CASSLSSSTNEQYF